This is a list of T cell receptor beta chains from one sample in a study of shared clonotypes between healthy human individuals. The data were produced by immunoSEQ multiplex PCR, yet TCRdb's version contains in-frame clones alone and is incomplete. The sample lists about 480,000 clones, nearly 80% occurring once. Sequencing was performed on PBMCs. The receptor source for this set is a woman in her 40s in good health. Some clones in this sample may be carry-over from other donors' samples. CDR3s leave out the opening cysteine and the closing phenylalanine or tryptophan. Clone sizes are given selectively: once, few, many, or a class where the clone is expanded.

V gene	clone size	CDR3 protein
TRBV5-4	once	ASSLGTSGRETQY
TRBV27	NA	ASSLSLAGVGEQY
TRBV6-6	many	ASSSQGAQETQY
TRBV5-1	NA	ASSLGAARGHYNEQF
TRBV7-7	NA	ASSCPGTEYQETQY
TRBV20-1	NA	SATRETQY
TRBV10-3	NA	AISEAGRAPNEQF
TRBV7-9	NA	ASSLAGGVETQY
TRBV30	few	AWSKGRDYGYT
TRBV6-4	once	ASSDSTEGGGDTQY
TRBV15	once	AASRVTANQPQH
TRBV19	NA	ASSQALGFSTDTQY
TRBV27	NA	ASSLQGALDTQY
TRBV28	NA	ASSFLYNEQF
TRBV7-8	NA	ASSLDAFSNQPQH
TRBV19	few	ASSIPVAGRDYNEQF
TRBV6-5	NA	ASSYSGGTGEKLF
TRBV5-1	NA	ASSLVSGNNEQF
TRBV5-1	NA	ASSAAGNQETQY
TRBV28	NA	ASNRGENQPQH
TRBV6-1	NA	ASSAQGALSNQPQH
TRBV4-1	NA	ASSQLGNQPQH
TRBV29-1	few	SVHLSGSSYNEQF
TRBV7-6	NA	ASSLGGAPGQPQH
TRBV28	NA	ASSSRDRGGPDTQY
TRBV13	NA	ASSSPQETQY
TRBV27	few	ASSSRGGGGYEQY
TRBV7-6	NA	ASSVGHANEKLF
TRBV19	NA	ASSVNWGAEAF
TRBV10-3	NA	ASVQGMASDEQY
TRBV6-1	NA	ASSEGINTIY
TRBV7-9	NA	ASSSGTGSGYEQY
TRBV27	NA	ASGAGAGEYEQY
TRBV2	NA	ASRQDYNEKLF
TRBV5-1	NA	ASSLAERANTGELF